A selection of T cell receptor beta chains follows, all from one sample in a study of human T cells and chemical hapten exposure. From the 5' RACE reads, TCRdb called clonotypes with MiXCR, one entry per CDR3 protein. This sample has 120,000 to 150,000 distinct CDR3 sequences, with 4.1% found just once. These receptors came from a female donor in good health. Both conserved end residues are part of each CDR3. The order of the fields is D gene, J gene, V gene, clone size, CDR3 protein, CDR3 DNA. The D gene is left open where the match is weak. Size values are once, few and many counts, or a class for expanded clones, and some rows have none.

D: -
J: TRBJ2-2
V: TRBV10-3
size: many
CDR3: CAISRTGAPTGELFF
DNA: TGTGCCATCTCCCGGACGGGGGCGCCCACCGGGGAGCTGTTTTTT

D: TRBD1
J: TRBJ2-3
V: TRBV20-1
size: many
CDR3: CSAAGQGPDTQYF
DNA: TGCAGTGCTGCGGGACAGGGGCCAGATACGCAGTATTTT

D: -
J: TRBJ1-5
V: TRBV28
size: many
CDR3: CASSSNLRSQHF
DNA: TGTGCCAGCAGTTCCAACCTGAGGTCCCAGCATTTT

D: TRBD2
J: TRBJ2-1
V: TRBV28
size: -
CDR3: CASSFWSTSGGVGSYNEQFF
DNA: TGTGCCAGCAGTTTTTGGTCGACTAGCGGGGGGGTCGGCTCCTACAATGAGCAGTTCTTC

D: TRBD1
J: TRBJ2-7
V: TRBV6-7
size: many
CDR3: CAGRDREDEQYF
DNA: TGTGCCGGTCGGGACAGGGAGGACGAGCAGTACTTC

D: -
J: TRBJ1-5
V: TRBV6-5
size: -
CDR3: CASSTWGQPQHF
DNA: TGTGCCAGCAGTACTTGGGGGCAGCCCCAGCATTTT

D: -
J: TRBJ1-3
V: TRBV6-5
size: many
CDR3: CASSYSTKSGNTIYF
DNA: TGTGCCAGCAGTTACTCGACCAAATCTGGAAACACCATATATTTT

D: -
J: TRBJ2-3
V: TRBV11-1
size: many
CDR3: CASSLVGAGVRDTQYF
DNA: TGTGCCAGCAGCTTAGTGGGCGCAGGGGTTCGAGATACGCAGTATTTT

D: TRBD1
J: TRBJ1-2
V: TRBV18
size: many
CDR3: CASSPRTGQIYGYTF
DNA: TGTGCCAGCTCCCCCAGGACAGGCCAGATCTATGGCTACACCTTC

D: -
J: TRBJ1-1
V: TRBV7-8
size: many
CDR3: CASSLAWRGNTEAFF
DNA: TGTGCCAGCAGCTTAGCCTGGCGGGGTAACACTGAAGCTTTCTTT

D: TRBD2
J: TRBJ2-1
V: TRBV3-1
size: many
CDR3: CASESRGEVQVF
DNA: TGTGCCAGCGAATCACGGGGGGAGGTACAGGTCTTC

D: TRBD2
J: TRBJ2-7
V: TRBV27
size: many
CDR3: CASSPTRGAGGFYEQYF
DNA: TGTGCCAGCAGTCCCACCCGTGGGGCGGGGGGATTCTACGAGCAGTACTTC

D: TRBD1
J: TRBJ1-5
V: TRBV7-6
size: many
CDR3: CASSLAVGQGASQPQHF
DNA: TGTGCCAGCAGCTTAGCGGTGGGACAGGGGGCGAGTCAGCCCCAGCATTTT